This TCR beta chain was captured by sequencing in a study of identifying expanded T cells in peripheral blood. TCRdb keeps only in-frame clones here, not all; method: immunoSEQ multiplex PCR. This sample has tens of thousands of clones, with around 87% found just once. Germline values: CDR1 LGHNA, CDR2 YNFKEQ. V dropped 3 bases and J dropped 3 bases, with 7 bases sitting between them. CDR3 length equals 13 residues. Sequencing was carried out using blood. V and J are TRBV4-2 and TRBJ2-3; D is undetermined. This clonotype originated in a person aged 18 to 70 in good health. The CDR3 protein is CASSQGATDTQYF. CDR3 in DNA: TGTGCCAGCAGCCAGGGTGCAACAGATACGCAGTATTTT.